Shown below are 25 T cell receptor beta chains from a single sample sequenced in a study of blood T cells in healthy people across ages. The second PCR ran roughly 7 to 12 cycles with a sample-barcoded 5' primer and J-beta primers. TCRdb independently ran MiXCR on the 5' RACE reads; one entry per CDR3 protein. The repertoire holds under 850,000 distinct CDR3 sequences, with 35% to 40% as singletons. The sample comprised blood. These receptor sequences come from a man between 18 and 29 years old in good health.

The J gene is TRBJ2-7, the V gene TRBV6-6; 7 bases are a match to TRBD2. V dropped 1 base and J dropped 4; count of bases not matched to a gene: 7. The CDR3 totals 15 residues. From germline, CDR1 is MNHNY and CDR2 SVGAGI (reference sequence). CDR3 region: CASSYFGREGYEQYF. CDR3 bases: TGTGCCAGCAGTTACTTCGGCAGGGAGGGATACGAGCAGTACTTC.

This clonotype was observed a handful of times. The chain has TRBV25-1 and TRBJ2-7; D unresolved. The CDR3 has 16 residues. Trimming removed 1 base at V and 7 bases at J, with 20 bases between. Germline V gene data show CDR1 as MGHDK and CDR2 as SYGVNS. Written as DNA, the CDR3 is TGTGCCAGCAGTGAATTCCTACAGCACTCCTACAATGAGCAGTACTTC. Translated, it gives CASSEFLQHSYNEQYF.

V is TRBV2 and J is TRBJ2-5; the D gene is possibly TRBD1 (5 bases). CDR1 is SNHLY and CDR2 is FYNNEI in the germline V gene. V lost 3 bases to trimming and J lost 2 bases, with 13 bases between them. The CDR3 is made up of 15 amino acids. The CDR3 loop reads CASSDWQGRQETQYF. The CDR3 bases are TGTGCCAGCAGTGACTGGCAGGGTCGGCAAGAGACCCAGTACTTC.

A note on this clonotype: This may stem from a read error, because a much larger clone lies one nucleotide away. The J gene is TRBJ2-7, the V gene TRBV29-1, with TRBD1 matching 7 bases. Trimming cost V 4 bases and J 2 bases; bases outside gene matches: 11. This CDR3 is 15 amino acids long. The germline V gene has CDR1 SQVTM and CDR2 ANQGSEA. CDR3 amino acids: CSVGPIYRGAYEQYF. The CDR3 bases are TGCAGCGTTGGCCCCATTTACAGGGGCGCCTACGAGCAGTACTTC.

This clonotype turned up a few times. The V gene is TRBV6-2 or TRBV6-3, the J gene TRBJ1-1, with D hard to call. Germline V gene lookup returns CDR1 MNHEY and CDR2 SVGEGT. V shed 6 bases and J shed 3 bases, with 14 bases lying between them. This CDR3 is built from 14 residues. The CDR3 bases are TGTGCCAGCAGCTACCGCAGTGGAGACACTGAAGCTTTCTTT. This sequence encodes CASSYRSGDTEAFF.

Comments on this clonotype: This could be a read error, since a much larger clone is one nucleotide away. V and J are TRBV4-3 and TRBJ2-1; 7 bases are shared with TRBD2. This CDR3 comprises 19 residues. The germline CDR1 and CDR2 sequences are LGHNA and YSLEER. This CDR3 reads CASSQDPAGTHSSYDEQFF. The DNA of the CDR3 is TGCGCCAGCAGCCAAGATCCAGCGGGGACCCACAGCTCCTACGATGAGCAGTTCTTC.

This sequence joins TRBV7-9 and TRBJ1-6; a weak D match, TRBD1 (6 bases). V lost 5 bases and J lost 13, with 18 bases in between. Germline-derived CDR1 and CDR2 are SEHNR and FQNEAQ (reference sequence). The CDR3 length is 14 residues. CDR3 nucleotide sequence: TGTGCCAGCAGCGCAACTTCAGGGGAACGGCCCCTCCACTTT. It is translated as CASSATSGERPLHF.

The chain joins TRBV7-2 to TRBJ2-5; no definite D call. V lost 5 bases, J lost 5 bases, and 21 bases lay in between. Germline CDR1 reads SGHTA; CDR2 reads FQGNSA. The CDR3 totals 16 residues. The CDR3 loop is CASSTESGVSRETQYF. The CDR3 coding sequence is TGTGCCAGCAGCACCGAAAGTGGGGTTTCGAGGGAGACCCAGTACTTC.

The chain recombines TRBV5-1 with TRBJ2-7; D might be TRBD1 or TRBD2, each matching 5 bases. Between the trimmed V and J ends, which lost 4 bases and 0 bases, there was a span of 14 bases. The CDR3 loop spans 15 amino acids. The germline V gene has CDR1 SGHRS and CDR2 YFSETQ. As DNA, the CDR3 is TGCGCCAGCAGCACTCGGGACCGGAGCTCCTACGAGCAGTACTTC. Translating it yields CASSTRDRSSYEQYF. Using reference TRBV5-1 and TRBJ2-7 for the parts outside the CDR3, the full variable domain is KAGVTQTPRYLIKTRGQQVTLSCSPISGHRSVSWYQQTPGQGLQFLFEYFSETQRNKGNFPGRFSGRQFSNSRSEMNVSTLELGDSALYLCASSTRDRSSYEQYFGPGTRLTVT.

This clonotype was seen only a few times. The gene calls are TRBV7-2 and TRBJ2-1, with no clear D. V lost 1 base, J lost 5 bases, and 9 bases lay in between. From germline, CDR1 is SGHTA and CDR2 FQGNSA. The CDR3 extends over 14 amino acids. CDR3 protein: CASSLVAKNNEQFF. Here the CDR3 DNA reads TGTGCCAGCAGCTTAGTGGCTAAAAACAATGAGCAGTTCTTC.

This clonotype was observed many times. CDR3 amino acids: CASRNGPLNEKLFF. CDR3 bases: TGTGCCAGCCGGAACGGGCCGCTAAATGAAAAACTGTTTTTT. The J gene is TRBJ1-4, the V gene TRBV12-3 or TRBV12-4, with D uncertain. V lost 8 bases, J lost 5 bases, and 15 bases lay in between. This CDR3 region has 14 residues.

Details on this clonotype: A much more abundant neighbour one base away suggests this may be a read error. The chain has TRBV12-3 or TRBV12-4 and TRBJ2-1, with D tentatively TRBD2 (5 bases). V lost 4 bases and J 3 bases, leaving 19 bases between the germline ends. The CDR3 is made up of 17 amino acids. The CDR3 region has the DNA TGTGCCAGCAGTTCCCCCGCCGGGAAGCTGGGCTACAATGAGCAGTTCTTC. This encodes CASSSPAGKLGYNEQFF.

V gene TRBV27 combines with J gene TRBJ2-1; 7 nucleotides line up with TRBD1. The CDR3 length is 14 residues. Germline V lookup: CDR1 MNHEY, CDR2 SMNVEV (reference sequence). J gave up 4 bases and V 3 bases, and 3 bases lay outside the gene matches. In nucleotides, the CDR3 is TGTGCCAGCAGTTTCCGGACAGGTTACAATGAGCAGTTCTTC. It specifies CASSFRTGYNEQFF.

This clonotype appeared a few times. The genes are TRBV7-9 and TRBJ2-1; D gene ambiguous. Trimming took 5 bases from V and 8 from J, leaving 10 bases between them. Looked up from germline, CDR1 is SEHNR and CDR2 is FQNEAQ (reference sequence). The CDR3 is 12 amino acids. The CDR3, as DNA: TGTGCCAGCAGCCTTCTCATCGATGAGCAGTTCTTC. Protein: CASSLLIDEQFF.

This clonotype was recorded at least ten times. CDR3 coding DNA: TGCGCCAGCAGCCAAGATCCTTCGGACACTACTTACGAGCAGTACTTC. Translated, it gives CASSQDPSDTTYEQYF. The rearrangement links TRBV4-1 to TRBJ2-7; D perhaps matches TRBD1 (5 bases). The germline V gene encodes CDR1 MGHRA and CDR2 YSYEKL. This CDR3 has 16 residues. Trimming stripped 0 bases from V and 4 bases from J, with 16 bases between.

On this clonotype itself: A much larger clone differs by one base, so this may be a read error. The gene calls are TRBV12-3 or TRBV12-4 and TRBJ2-5; D may be TRBD1 (5 bases). V was clipped by 3 bases and J by 11 bases, with 28 bases between them. This CDR3 region has 17 residues. DNA of the CDR3: TGTGCCAGCAGTTTCTCCCCCGGCAGGGTGCCCTACAATGAGCAGTACTTC. Its protein is CASSFSPGRVPYNEQYF.

The J gene is TRBJ2-6, the V gene TRBV6-5, with D possibly TRBD2 on 5 matching bases. V was shortened by 2 bases and J by 0 bases, with 8 bases between the two germline ends. Germline V gene lookup returns CDR1 MNHEY and CDR2 SVGAGI. CDR3 size: 16 residues. For the CDR3, the DNA is TGTGCCAGCAGTTACGGACTTAGCTCTGGGGCCAACGTCCTGACTTTC. Protein product: CASSYGLSSGANVLTF.

Comment on this clonotype: A read error may explain this, as a much larger clone is one base away. The chain joins TRBV4-2 to TRBJ2-4; no reliable D call. The DNA matches TRBJ2-5 better at its end, which makes the J call doubtful. This CDR3 is 14 amino acids long. The V gene's germline CDR1 is LGHNA and CDR2 YNFKEQ. The CDR3 reads CASSQDSYRETQYF. Here the CDR3 DNA reads TGTGCCAGCAGCCAAGATAGCTACCGGGAGACCCAGTACTTC.

A note on this clonotype: A much larger clone lies one base from this, so it may be a read error. The V gene is TRBV12-3 or TRBV12-4, the J gene TRBJ1-5, with 9 nucleotides matching TRBD1. The CDR3 has 15 amino acids. CDR3 loop: CASSLGQGINQPRHF. The CDR3 DNA reads as TGTGCCAGCAGTTTGGGACAGGGAATTAATCAGCCCCGGCATTTT.

The table lists this clonotype with a few counts. V and J are TRBV7-2 and TRBJ2-5; 16 bases map to TRBD2. Germline CDR1 and CDR2: SGHTA and FQGNSA. This CDR3 has 16 amino acids. Trimming at V came to 0 bases and at J to 11 bases, leaving 6 bases not matched to a gene. The CDR3 nucleotides are TGTGCCAGCAGCTTAGCGGGGACTAGCGGGGGGGCAGAGCAGTACTTC. Its protein is CASSLAGTSGGAEQYF.

As for this clonotype: One end of the junction fails to match germline, which may point to a read error. The V and J genes are TRBV24-1 and TRBJ2-3; D is unresolved. Germline V lookup: CDR1 KGHDR, CDR2 SFDVKD. The CDR3 has 14 amino acids. The CDR3 loop reads CATRDSPPEDTQYF. CDR3 sequence (DNA): TGTGCCACCAGGGATTCCCCCCCGGAGGATACGCAGTATTTT.

The chain has TRBV2 and TRBJ2-3; 8 positions match TRBD2. The CDR3 has 13 residues. V lost 11 bases, J lost 4 bases, and 8 bases stayed unmatched. Germline V gives CDR1 SNHLY, CDR2 FYNNEI. CDR3 sequence reads: CAANERGPDTQYF. CDR3 DNA: TGTGCCGCCAATGAGCGGGGGCCAGATACGCAGTATTTT.

Remarks on this clonotype: This may be a read error: a much more frequent sequence differs by one nucleotide. The CDR3 nucleotides are TGTGCCAGCAGCCCCGATCCCTTAAGAACTAGGATAAGCAAAAACATTCAGTACTTC. As protein: CASSPDPLRTRISKNIQYF. The chain links TRBV14 to TRBJ2-5; D might be TRBD2 (5 bases). Matching the DNA end better, TRBJ2-4 makes the J call doubtful. The CDR3 sequence is 19 residues long. CDR1 and CDR2 from the germline V gene are SGHDN and FVKESK.

This clonotype was picked up many times. This rearrangement joins TRBV20-1 to TRBJ1-2; 9 bases are a match to TRBD1. V was pared by 5 bases and J by 3 bases, with 7 bases of the junction left unmatched. Per germline, CDR1 DFQATT and CDR2 SNEGSKA (reference sequence). The CDR3 totals 14 residues. CDR3 in amino acids: CSAAATGGDYGYTF. As DNA, the CDR3 is TGCAGTGCTGCCGCTACAGGGGGCGACTATGGCTACACCTTC.

This clonotype was recorded a few times. The V call is TRBV20-1, the J call TRBJ2-3, with a weak D call TRBD1 (6 bases). The V gene's germline CDR1 is DFQATT and CDR2 SNEGSKA (reference sequence). CDR3 length: 15 residues. Trimming left V 3 bases short and J 2 bases short, with 15 bases between. The CDR3 here is CSARPPGAFTDTQYF. The CDR3 DNA sequence: TGCAGTGCTAGGCCGCCAGGGGCCTTCACAGATACGCAGTATTTT.